This TCR beta chain was captured in a study of human T cells and chemical hapten exposure. This clonotype was counted only a few times. MiXCR was run by TCRdb on the RACE reads, yielding one entry per CDR3 protein. The data contain roughly 81,000 distinct CDR3 sequences, around 7.9% of them singletons. Time point of the sample: pre-sensitization, week 0. Documented treatment: therapeutic diphenylcyclopropenone sensitization with weekly scalp DPC. Trimming removed 6 bases from V and 2 bases from J, with 15 bases in between. CDR3 size: 15 residues. The germline V gene has CDR1 MNHEY and CDR2 SVGAGI. The chain joins TRBV6-5 to TRBJ2-3, with D tentatively TRBD1 or TRBD2 (7 bases each). Sequences were derived from whole blood, sampled in connection with sensitization to the hapten diphenylcyclopropenone (DPC). The TCR was taken from a man aged 35 to 55 with alopecia areata. Some clones in this sample may be carry-over from other donors' samples. The CDR3 DNA reads TGTGCCAGCAGAAGCAGGGGGGGAAACACAGATACGCAGTATTTT. Translating it yields CASRSRGGNTDTQYF.